This section outlines one T cell receptor beta chain sequence together with its context. CDR1 and CDR2 from the germline V gene are SGHVS and FQNEAQ. This CDR3 region has 15 residues. The V segment lost 5 bases and the J segment 5 bases; nucleotides outside the gene matches: 6. Generated by immunoSEQ multiplex PCR, the TCRdb table keeps only in-frame clones and is missing some. The data contain roughly 300,000 clones, 92% of them singletons. This sample was taken from a study of blood T cell repertoires in COVID-19. The sample was PBMCs or T cells enriched from blood (not recorded which). The sequence came from a woman in her thirties who had recovered from COVID-19. The rearrangement joins TRBV7-8 to TRBJ1-5; 10 bases fit TRBD1. CDR3 residues: CASSITGQGHQPQHF. CDR3 nucleotide sequence: TGTGCCAGCAGCATAACGGGACAGGGGCATCAGCCCCAGCATTTT.